This T cell receptor beta chain originates from a study of identical twins (dated by TCRdb to about 2016). With respect to the entire study: TCR alpha and beta repertoires from monozygotic twins, unrelated adults of various ages and cord blood were deep-sequenced to test whether fetal clonotypes persist. To rule out contamination, the twin experiments were replicated at different times with different library preparation protocols. Broad study findings and their caveats: Excess twin sharing in beta out-of-frame sequences was weaker because fewer shared sequences lowered the signal-to-noise ratio. In monozygotic twins, recombination models systematically underestimated out-of-frame TCR alpha sharing, but the models matched the sharing seen between unrelated individuals. Zero-insertion analyses could be partly confounded by invariant T cells such as MAIT and iNKT, though diverse VJ usage argued against such confounding for most clonotypes. Compared with coincidental sharing between unrelated individuals, out-of-frame TCR alpha sequences shared between twins had an excess of sequences with low generation probability. Fewer insertions were carried by abundant cord blood beta clonotypes, a similar but weaker trend appeared in young adult naive repertoires, and no such trend appeared in memory repertoires. Conclusions relied on cross-sectional statistical analysis, since the same donors could not be followed over many years.

This clonotype has at least ten counts. Its antigen is still unknown. No base quality values were provided; no much bigger clone lies one nucleotide off. Every donor in the study was a healthy Caucasian. Three pairs of female monozygotic twins, all aged roughly 18 to 30 years, made up the twin cohort. Positive isolation kits from Invitrogen were used to isolate CD4+ and CD8+ T cell populations. Receptor amplification or capture employed 5' RACE. These reads were obtained on an Illumina HiSeq 2000. Template switching introduced a universal primer binding site; the final cDNA contained a unique molecular identifier, enabling accurate counting of TCR cDNA molecules. Specific primers in the conserved constant-segment region were used to synthesize first-strand cDNA for TCR alpha and beta chains. To control for contamination, every cDNA library was double barcoded, receiving both a SMART-Mk sample barcode and Illumina barcodes. TruSeq adapter sequences and Illumina sample barcodes were added in two successive PCR steps. The Illumina HiSeq platform was used with custom primers to sequence TCR alpha and beta cDNA libraries. Per the authors' processing: MiGEC processed the raw reads to extract unique molecular identifiers, while MiXCR was used to determine the CDR3 positions. Recombination models were inferred per individual with the repgenHMM and IGoR tools using an EM algorithm. Shared clonotypes were analyzed with the tcR package in R, and sharing was normalized by the product of cloneset sizes. To study raw recombination without the effects of thymic and clonal selection, out-of-frame nonproductive sequences were analyzed. TCRdb ran its own pipeline on the public reads, namely fastp trimming at Q25 and MiXCR clone calling, and kept in-frame beta chains. Rows matching on CDR3 protein sequence are summarized as one entry with the most common DNA and genes. TCRdb's processing, not the authors' own work, is the source of the V and J calls. The table for this sample lists over 500,000 distinct CDR3 sequences; around 20% of them were counted only once. The top ten hold approximately 0.95% of the sample.

The CDR1 and CDR2 encoded by the germline V gene are SQVTM and ANQGSEA. A distance of 17 bases separates the germline ends of V and J, which lose 8 bases and 9 bases respectively. Taken from cysteine to phenylalanine, the CDR3 has 12 residues. This entry keeps only the CDR3 DNA: 36 bases, framed from base 1. This sample also belongs to another study, concerning T cells expressing NK-cell markers. Taken from the second paper: About eight donors provided sorted CD3+CD56+NKG2C+, CD3+CD56+NKG2C- and CD3+CD56-NKG2C+ T-cell subsets, whose TCR beta-chain repertoires were profiled. Seven of the eight sequenced donors were HCMV-seropositive and one was HCMV-seronegative. In several experiments an anti-gammadeltaTCR antibody was added to restrict sorting to alphabetaTCR-expressing T cells. In roughly 6 donors, the dominant CD3+CD56+NKG2C+ clonotypes ranked among the top 10 CD8+ clonotypes, making up about 1.0-7.5% of CD8+ T cells. Those dominant clonotypes were again the most abundant among CD3+CD56-NKG2C+ cells in a handful of donors, at roughly 25-65%. Whether the expanded NKG2C-expressing T cell clones were specific for HCMV antigens was left unclear. The eight sequenced donors were randomly selected healthy volunteers, three men and five women. HCMV-specific IgG was detected in serum with a commercial ELISA kit to determine HCMV serostatus. MIGEC handled demultiplexing of the reads and grouping by UMI, while MiTCR was used to assemble and quantify clonotypes. To remove erroneous sequences, TCR cDNA sequences were retained only when supported by two or more reads. The tcR package was used for downstream repertoire analysis, and clonotypes were matched across fractions by CDR3 nucleotide sequence plus V segment. Antigen specificity was annotated against VDJdb with VDJmatch, allowing one amino acid substitution in CDR3.

The specimen was CD4+ T cells sorted from blood. The receptor chain draws on TRBV29-1 and TRBJ2-1; the D gene is perhaps TRBD1 or TRBD2, each of them matching over 5 bases. The TCR was taken from a young woman in good health. CDR3 sequence: CSFRAVDTEQFF. The DNA sequence follows: TGCAGCTTCCGAGCGGTGGACACTGAGCAGTTCTTC.